This is a list of T cell receptor beta chains from one sample in a study of blood T cells in healthy people across ages. TCRdb called the 5' RACE reads again in MiXCR, with one record for every CDR3 protein. The table includes about 1.5 million distinct CDR3 sequences, less than 45% detected once. The sample consisted of blood. Every receptor here comes from a woman between 18 and 30 years old in good health. The CDR3 runs from the conserved cysteine through the conserved F or W. Fields, in order: V gene, J gene, D gene, clone size, CDR3 length, CDR3 protein, CDR3 DNA. The D gene is left open where the match is weak. The size entry is marked missing in some rows and otherwise reads once, few, many or a size class.

TRBV11-2	TRBJ1-1	.	few	15	CASSLDSREGTEAFF	TGTGCCAGCAGCTTAGATAGCAGGGAGGGCACTGAAGCTTTCTTT
TRBV4-2	TRBJ1-1	TRBD1	few	16	CASSQNRGRGSTEAFF	TGTGCCAGCAGCCAGAACAGGGGGCGCGGTAGCACTGAAGCTTTCTTT
TRBV3-1	TRBJ1-6	.	.	15	CASSHAGTRNSPLHF	TGTGCCAGCAGCCACGCCGGGACACGAAATTCACCCCTCCACTTT
TRBV7-8	TRBJ1-5	.	.	12	CASSFQYQPQHF	TGTGCCAGCAGCTTCCAATATCAGCCCCAGCATTTT
TRBV5-1	TRBJ2-3	.	.	15	CASGLALGGTDTQYF	TGCGCCAGCGGCTTGGCACTAGGAGGCACAGATACGCAGTATTTT
TRBV4-2	TRBJ2-3	.	.	15	CASSQGRDPGDTQYF	TGTGCCAGCAGCCAAGGGCGTGACCCTGGGGATACGCAGTATTTT
TRBV4-2	TRBJ2-5	TRBD2	.	15	CASSQTGTSVETQYF	TGTGCCAGCAGCCAAACCGGGACTAGTGTGGAGACCCAGTACTTC
TRBV29-1	TRBJ2-1	.	few	13	CSGGSTLINEQFF	TGCAGCGGAGGGTCGACACTCATCAATGAGCAGTTTTTC
TRBV6-2/TRBV6-3	TRBJ2-1	.	many	16	CASSLLSGSSYNEQFF	TGTGCCAGCAGTTTACTGAGCGGGTCCTCCTACAATGAGCAGTTCTTC
TRBV10-3	TRBJ1-2	.	once	12	CAIRLGDYGYTF	TGTGCCATCAGACTCGGGGACTATGGCTACACCTTC
TRBV12-3/TRBV12-4	TRBJ1-1	.	few	15	CASSLLSVGNTEAFF	TGTGCCAGCAGTTTACTCTCAGTCGGGAACACTGAAGCTTTCTTT
TRBV20-1	TRBJ2-3	.	.	13	CSATLGAGDTQYF	TGCAGTGCCACCTTAGGGGCGGGGGATACGCAGTATTTT
TRBV27	TRBJ1-2	TRBD1	few	15	CASPRDRGRIYGYTF	TGTGCCAGCCCCAGAGACAGGGGACGGATCTATGGCTACACCTTC
TRBV20-1	TRBJ1-2	.	.	15	CSATTFGGGYYGYTF	TGCAGTGCTACCACCTTCGGGGGCGGGTACTATGGCTACACCTTC
TRBV10-2	TRBJ1-1	TRBD1	.	18	CASSEVGWKGAPNTEAFF	TGCGCCAGCAGTGAGGTGGGGTGGAAGGGGGCGCCGAACACTGAAGCTTTCTTT
TRBV3-1	TRBJ2-5	.	.	15	CASSPGIVPYNEQYF	TGTGCCAGCAGCCCTGGCATAGTCCCCTACAATGAGCAGTACTTC
TRBV27	TRBJ2-1	.	.	16	CASSLSPAVNWETQFF	TGTGCCAGCAGTTTATCCCCAGCGGTCAACTGGGAGACCCAGTTCTTC
TRBV19	TRBJ2-2	.	.	14	CASSIVYPTGELFF	TGTGCCAGTAGTATAGTTTACCCCACCGGGGAGCTGTTTTTT
TRBV6-5	TRBJ1-1	.	.	14	CASSPDLRDTKAFF	TGTGCCAGCAGCCCGGACCTCCGGGATACTAAAGCTTTCTTT
TRBV5-6	TRBJ2-7	.	.	14	CASSETGRSCEQYF	TGTGCCAGCAGCGAAACAGGAAGATCCTGCGAGCAGTACTTC
TRBV20-1	TRBJ2-7	.	.	13	CSAGYPGHYEQYF	TGCAGTGCGGGCTACCCGGGACACTACGAGCAGTACTTC
TRBV28	TRBJ1-1	TRBD1	.	18	CASSFWTGAQPFNTEAFF	TGTGCCAGCAGTTTCTGGACAGGGGCACAACCTTTCAACACTGAAGCTTTCTTT
TRBV16	TRBJ2-7	.	once	15	CASSQSDRKDYEQYF	TGTGCCAGCAGCCAATCCGACAGGAAAGACTACGAGCAGTACTTC
TRBV7-3	TRBJ2-1	.	few	16	CASSPMRASSYNEQFF	TGTGCCAGCAGCCCCATGCGAGCTAGCTCCTACAATGAGCAGTTCTTC
TRBV3-1	TRBJ2-3	.	.	14	CASSQVVEEATQYF	TGTGCCAGCAGCCAAGTTGTAGAGGAAGCCACGCAGTATTTT
TRBV20-1	TRBJ1-1	.	few	13	CSARDYGNTEAFF	TGCAGTGCTAGAGATTACGGGAACACTGAAGCTTTCTTT
TRBV20-1	TRBJ1-1	.	few	13	CSARVKLNTEAFF	TGCAGTGCTAGAGTTAAATTGAACACTGAAGCTTTCTTT
TRBV20-1	TRBJ2-7	TRBD1	.	15	CSARAPWDREVEQYF	TGCAGTGCTAGAGCTCCCTGGGACAGGGAGGTCGAGCAGTACTTC
TRBV7-9	TRBJ2-2	.	.	17	CASSLWEREEATGELFF	TGTGCCAGCAGCTTATGGGAGAGGGAGGAGGCCACCGGGGAGCTGTTTTTT
TRBV4-3	TRBJ2-3	TRBD2	few	14	CASSPIGGSDTQYF	TGCGCCAGCAGCCCCATCGGGGGGTCAGATACGCAGTATTTT
TRBV9	TRBJ2-3	.	few	19	CASSVLTGGSLAGGDTQYF	TGTGCCAGCAGCGTTCTGACAGGGGGCAGCCTAGCGGGAGGCGATACGCAGTATTTT
TRBV20-1	TRBJ2-5	TRBD1	.	13	CSAQRDRVETQYF	TGCAGTGCCCAGCGGGACAGGGTCGAGACCCAGTACTTC
TRBV6-2/TRBV6-3	TRBJ2-7	.	.	15	CASALWDTDSYEQYF	TGTGCCAGCGCCCTATGGGACACCGATTCCTACGAGCAGTACTTC
TRBV29-1	TRBJ2-1	TRBD1	.	12	CSAGTGLSEQFF	TGCAGCGCAGGGACAGGGTTAAGTGAGCAGTTCTTC
TRBV12-3/TRBV12-4	TRBJ2-5	TRBD1	few	17	CASSFPRGQGFVETQYF	TGTGCCAGCAGTTTCCCCAGGGGACAGGGTTTTGTGGAGACCCAGTACTTC
TRBV11-2	TRBJ2-3	TRBD2	few	18	CASSFNFLAGVGPDTQYF	TGTGCCAGCAGCTTCAATTTTCTAGCGGGGGTGGGGCCAGATACGCAGTATTTT
TRBV20-1	TRBJ2-7	.	few	12	CSARVATYEQYF	TGCAGTGCTAGAGTTGCTACCTACGAGCAGTACTTC